This T cell receptor beta chain is drawn from a study of lymphopenia after photon versus proton radiotherapy. Overall study results and limits: A bigger post-nadir fall in TCR diversity correlated inversely with survival time in deceased patients. Photon-treated patients lost naive T cells and TCR diversity; proton-treated stayed stable.

The assay was immunoSEQ multiplex PCR, and TCRdb's table has in-frame clones only and misses some. The repertoire has tens of thousands of clones, about 89% of them found once; the top ten carry about a tenth. With regard to this clone: No antigen is known for it.

The V end lost 4 bases, the J end lost 6 bases, and 9 bases lay between the germline ends. Germline loops: CDR1 SQVTM, CDR2 ANQGSEA. The CDR3 has 11 amino acids. This material consisted of peripheral blood, taken from a patient treated with proton-based radiotherapy. The clonotype was recovered from a man older than 75 with esophageal cancer. The rearrangement uses TRBV29-1 and TRBJ1-2; D uncertain. The CDR3 protein is CSVVALHGYTF. The DNA of the CDR3 is TGCAGCGTTGTGGCGTTGCATGGCTACACCTTC. The complete variable domain, with remaining parts taken from reference TRBV29-1 and TRBJ1-2, reads SAVISQKPSRDICQRGTSLTIQCQVDSQVTMMFWYRQQPGQSLTLIATANQGSEATYESGFVIDKFPISRPNLTFSTLTVSNMSPEDSSIYLCSVVALHGYTFGSGTRLTVV.